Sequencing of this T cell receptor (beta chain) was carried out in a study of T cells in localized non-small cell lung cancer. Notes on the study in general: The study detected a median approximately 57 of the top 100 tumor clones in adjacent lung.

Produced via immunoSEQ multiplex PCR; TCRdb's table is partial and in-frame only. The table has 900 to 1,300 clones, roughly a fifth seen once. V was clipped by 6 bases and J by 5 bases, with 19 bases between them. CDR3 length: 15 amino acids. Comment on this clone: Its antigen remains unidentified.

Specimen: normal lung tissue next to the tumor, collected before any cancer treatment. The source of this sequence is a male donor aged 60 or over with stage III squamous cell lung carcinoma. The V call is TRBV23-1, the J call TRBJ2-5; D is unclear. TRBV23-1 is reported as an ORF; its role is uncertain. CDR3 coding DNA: TGCGCCAGCAGCCAAGATATAAGCCGGTTGGAGACCCAGTACTTC. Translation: CASSQDISRLETQYF.